A single sample gave rise to the 28 T cell receptor beta chains below, sequenced in a study of shared clonotypes between healthy human individuals. TCRdb's table, derived via immunoSEQ multiplex PCR, lists solely in-frame clones and lacks some. The data show some 89,000 clones, around two thirds seen once. Sequencing was done on a sample of memory CD8+ T cells sorted from blood. Subset: CD45RO+ cells pooled with CCR7-negative TemRA cells. The receptors derive from a man younger than 45 in good health.

Written as DNA, the CDR3 is TGTGCCAGCAGCCGGGACTTTTACAATGAGCAGTTCTTC. Translating gives CASSRDFYNEQFF. V and J are TRBV5-4 and TRBJ2-1, with D maybe TRBD2 (6 bases). Looked up from germline, CDR1 is SGHNT and CDR2 is YYREEE (reference sequence). This CDR3 has 13 residues. V was pared by 4 bases and J by 4 bases, with 9 bases between.

This clone has a handful of counts. The gene calls are TRBV11-2 and TRBJ2-7; 10 bases are shared with TRBD2. V gave up 2 bases and J gave up 2 bases; unmatched junction bases: 3. In germline, CDR1 is SGHAT, CDR2 FQNNGV. CDR3 size: 15 residues. In DNA form, the CDR3 reads TGTGCCAGCAGCTTAAGCGGGAGGGCCACCTACGAGCAGTACTTC. Translation: CASSLSGRATYEQYF.

This clone was recorded many times. The germline gene is not matched at one end of the junction; a read error may be the cause. The chain is built from TRBV2 and TRBJ2-7; no clear D gene. The CDR3 loop spans 17 amino acids. Germline CDR1 SNHLY, CDR2 FYNNEI. DNA for the CDR3: TGTGCCAGCAGAGAAGCCGGCCGGACCTCTCCCACCTACGAGCAGTACTTC. Its protein product is CASREAGRTSPTYEQYF.

V gene TRBV11-1 combines with J gene TRBJ2-7, with D perhaps being TRBD1 or TRBD2 (6 bases each). With 2 bases removed from V and 2 bases from J, the gap between germline ends came to 16 bases. Germline CDR1 reads SGHAT; CDR2 reads FQDESV (reference sequence). The CDR3 covers 16 residues. The CDR3 here is CASSLRVGGATYEQYF. Here the CDR3 DNA reads TGTGCCAGCAGCTTAAGGGTCGGGGGCGCGACCTACGAGCAGTACTTC.

In its sample, this clone was seen many times. This sample also contains other DNA sequences that code for the same CDR3. The chain joins TRBV6-1 to TRBJ2-1; TRBD2 aligns across 7 bases. This CDR3 spans 14 amino acids. J was trimmed by 3 bases and V by 6 bases; bases with no gene match: 5. Germline V gives CDR1 MNHNS, CDR2 SASEGT. The CDR3: CASSASGDYNEQFF. The DNA of the CDR3 is TGTGCCAGCAGCGCAAGCGGGGACTACAATGAGCAGTTCTTC.

This sequence joins TRBV27 and TRBJ2-3; tentatively, D is TRBD1 (5 bases). The V gene lost 6 bases and the J gene lost 0 bases, with 25 bases spanning the gap. Germline V gives CDR1 MNHEY, CDR2 SMNVEV (reference sequence). CDR3 length: 19 residues. CDR3 region: CASRPRQSIILESTDTQYF. The CDR3 nucleotides read TGTGCCAGCAGACCTAGACAGAGTATTATCCTTGAAAGCACAGATACGCAGTATTTT.

This clone was recorded only once. As DNA, the CDR3 is TGTGCCAGCAGCTTTTTCAAGCCCGAGCGTGGTCGGCAGTTCTTC. Translated, it gives CASSFFKPERGRQFF. This chain joins TRBV7-9 and TRBJ2-1; no firm D call. CDR3 length: 15 residues. With 3 bases removed from V and 12 bases from J, the gap between germline ends came to 21 bases. CDR1 is SEHNR, CDR2 FQNEAQ, per germline (reference sequence).

The chain couples TRBV27 to TRBJ1-1, with D perhaps matching TRBD1 (5 bases). The CDR3 is 13 amino acids. Looked up from germline, CDR1 is MNHEY and CDR2 is SMNVEV (reference sequence). The V end was cut by 6 bases, the J end by 5 bases, with 13 bases between. DNA of the CDR3: TGTGCCAGCAGGGAATTGGGGGGGACTGAAGCTTTCTTT. This codes for CASRELGGTEAFF.

The chain combines TRBV29-1 with TRBJ1-1; D is perhaps TRBD1 (6 bases). This CDR3 region has 14 residues. V was shortened by 6 bases and J by 4 bases, with 18 bases between the two germline ends. The germline CDR1 and CDR2 sequences are SQVTM and ANQGSEA. The CDR3 coding sequence is TGCAGCGTCCAAGGTGGGAGACAGGTCACTGAAGCTTTCTTT. Translated, it gives CSVQGGRQVTEAFF.

The J gene is TRBJ2-7, the V gene TRBV6-6; unclear D gene. V gave up 7 bases and J gave up 4 bases, with 11 bases separating them. The CDR3 is made up of 12 amino acids. The germline CDR1 and CDR2 sequences are MNHNY and SVGAGI (reference sequence). CDR3 coding DNA: TGTGCCAGCAAGGGTATTGGTTACGAGCAGTACTTC. Translated: CASKGIGYEQYF.

This chain uses TRBV19 with TRBJ2-7; D remains unclear. The CDR3 length is 13 residues. V lost 2 bases to trimming and J lost 3 bases, with 8 bases between them. Germline assignment: CDR1 LNHDA and CDR2 SQIVND (reference sequence). The CDR3 region is CASSIRHSYEQYF. CDR3 DNA sequence: TGTGCCAGTAGTATAAGGCACAGCTACGAGCAGTACTTC.

This clone appeared once. The gene calls are TRBV6-5 and TRBJ1-3; D is unresolved. The germline V and J ends were trimmed by 4 bases and 0 bases, with 13 bases remaining between them. There are 16 residues in the CDR3. CDR1 MNHEY and CDR2 SVGAGI come from the germline V gene. For the CDR3, the DNA is TGTGCCAGCAGTTTATCAAGGGCGCACTCTGGAAACACCATATATTTT. Amino acids: CASSLSRAHSGNTIYF.

V and J are TRBV15 and TRBJ2-1; D might be TRBD2 (6 bases). The CDR3 runs to 15 residues. Looked up from germline, CDR1 is LNHNV and CDR2 is YYDKDF (reference sequence). V was pared by 1 base and J by 5 bases, with 12 bases between. The CDR3 loop is CATSRATSNHNEQFF. For the CDR3, the DNA is TGTGCCACCAGCAGAGCCACTAGCAACCACAATGAGCAGTTCTTC.

This chain uses TRBV4-1 with TRBJ1-1; 11 nucleotides line up with TRBD1. V gave up 5 bases and J gave up 0 bases; unmatched junction bases: 11. There are 18 residues in the CDR3. The germline V gene has CDR1 MGHRA and CDR2 YSYEKL. CDR3 sequence (DNA): TGCGCCAGCAGCGTCAGGGACAGGGGGTACCGCATGAACACTGAAGCTTTCTTT. As protein: CASSVRDRGYRMNTEAFF.

V usage is TRBV11-3 and J usage is TRBJ2-5; no clear D gene. The CDR3 extends over 11 amino acids. The V gene's germline CDR1 is SGHNT and CDR2 YENEEA. V dropped 4 bases and J dropped 5 bases, with 5 bases sitting between them. CDR3 protein: CASSSAETQYF. DNA of the CDR3: TGTGCCAGCAGCTCGGCGGAGACCCAGTACTTC.

Remarks on this clone: One base away lies a much larger clone, so this may be a sequencing read error. Other DNA sequences in this sample translate to the same CDR3. The V call is TRBV6-4, the J call TRBJ2-6, with D uncertain. Germline CDR1 is MRHNA and CDR2 is SNTAGT. This CDR3 spans 15 amino acids. The V end lost 0 bases, the J end lost 1 base, and 4 bases lay between the germline ends. The CDR3 DNA follows: TGTGCCAGCAGTGACTCGAGGTCTGGGGCCAACGTCCTGACTTTC. It yields the protein CASSDSRSGANVLTF.

V gene TRBV2 combines with J gene TRBJ2-7; D perhaps matches TRBD1 (6 bases). The ends were cut back, 5 bases at V and 1 base at J, with 9 bases in the middle. Germline V gene sequence: CDR1 SNHLY, CDR2 FYNNEI. The CDR3 extends over 13 amino acids. This CDR3 reads CASSRTASYEQYF. The CDR3 DNA sequence: TGTGCCAGCAGTAGGACAGCTTCCTACGAGCAGTACTTC.

CDR3 nucleotides: TGTGCCTGGAGTGTCGGAAACACTGAAGCTTTCTTT. This sequence encodes CAWSVGNTEAFF. V gene TRBV30 combines with J gene TRBJ1-1; no clear D gene. In germline, CDR1 is GTSNPN, CDR2 SVGIG (reference sequence). The germline V and J ends were trimmed by 0 bases and 2 bases, with 4 bases remaining between them. There are 12 residues in the CDR3.

V usage is TRBV7-2 and J usage is TRBJ2-1; the D gene is possibly TRBD1 (5 bases). Germline CDR1 reads SGHTA; CDR2 reads FQGNSA. The CDR3 has 12 amino acids. V dropped 6 bases and J dropped 9 bases, with 12 bases sitting between them. The CDR3 loop is CASRLKGAEQFF. The CDR3 region has the DNA TGTGCCAGCAGACTGAAAGGGGCTGAGCAGTTCTTC. Full variable domain (outside the CDR3, taken from reference TRBV7-2 and TRBJ2-1): GAGVSQSPSNKVTEKGKDVELRCDPISGHTALYWYRQSLGQGLEFLIYFQGNSAPDKSGLPSDRFSAERTGGSVSTLTIQRTQQEDSAVYLCASRLKGAEQFFGPGTRLTVL.

The rearrangement links TRBV27 to TRBJ2-7, with 8 bases lining up with TRBD1. The V segment lost 6 bases and the J segment 6 bases; nucleotides outside the gene matches: 10. The germline V gene encodes CDR1 MNHEY and CDR2 SMNVEV (reference sequence). This CDR3 is 14 amino acids long. For the CDR3, the DNA is TGTGCCAGCAGCTTTACTGCACAGGGGGGCGAGCAGTACTTC. Translating it yields CASSFTAQGGEQYF.

The table lists this clone with a count of one. The J gene is TRBJ2-1, the V gene TRBV5-4; no clear D. The CDR3 sequence is 16 residues long. CDR1 and CDR2 (germline): SGHNT, YYREEE (reference sequence). The V end lost 0 bases, the J end lost 2 bases, and 12 bases lay between the germline ends. The CDR3 bases are TGTGCCAGCAGCTTGGATCGGGCAGGTCCCTACAATGAGCAGTTCTTC. Residues: CASSLDRAGPYNEQFF.

The chain is built from TRBV7-6 and TRBJ2-5; 9 bases align to TRBD2. After removal of 5 bases from V and 4 bases from J, the junction contained 5 bases not matched to a gene. The CDR3 consists of 14 residues. The V gene's germline CDR1 is SGHVS and CDR2 FNYEAQ. CDR3 protein: CASSLSAGGETQYF. Written as DNA, the CDR3 is TGTGCCAGCAGCCTCTCAGCGGGAGGAGAGACCCAGTACTTC.

This clone appeared a single time. The V gene is TRBV28, the J gene TRBJ1-1; D ambiguous. V lost 2 bases to trimming and J lost 11 bases, with 15 bases between them. This CDR3 is built from 13 residues. Per germline, CDR1 MDHEN and CDR2 SYDVKM. This CDR3 is CASSLTPSDQAFF. The DNA for the CDR3 is TGTGCCAGCAGTTTAACCCCTTCGGACCAGGCTTTCTTT. The variable domain in full, completed from reference TRBV28 and TRBJ1-1, reads DVKVTQSSRYLVKRTGEKVFLECVQDMDHENMFWYRQDPGLGLRLIYFSYDVKMKEKGDIPEGYSVSREKKERFSLILESASTNQTSMYLCASSLTPSDQAFFGQGTRLTVV.

This sequence joins TRBV19 and TRBJ2-1, with TRBD1 matching over 7 bases. V trimming: 5 bases; J trimming: 15 bases; junction bases outside the gene matches: 7. Germline-derived CDR1 and CDR2 are LNHDA and SQIVND (reference sequence). This CDR3 region has 11 residues. For the CDR3, the DNA is TGTGCCAGTAGTGGACACAGGGGAAGGTTCTTC. It encodes CASSGHRGRFF.

This clone was counted ten times or more. CDR3 residues: CASSYSGTSGSETQYF. In DNA form, the CDR3 reads TGTGCCAGCAGTTACTCCGGGACTAGCGGGAGTGAGACCCAGTACTTC. The gene calls are TRBV6-5 and TRBJ2-5; 14 bases are shared with TRBD2. This CDR3 has 16 residues. Trimming took 0 bases from V and 5 from J; bases not matched to a gene: 2. Germline V CDR1 and CDR2: MNHEY, SVGAGI.

The rearrangement uses TRBV18 and TRBJ2-4; D tentatively reads TRBD1 or TRBD2 (5 bases each). Germline lookup yields CDR1 KGHSH and CDR2 LQKENI. V was pared by 3 bases and J by 7 bases, with 13 bases between. This CDR3 has 14 residues. In DNA form, the CDR3 reads TGTGCCAGCTCACCGGAACAATGGGGGAACATTCAGTACTTC. Protein sequence: CASSPEQWGNIQYF.

This chain joins TRBV27 and TRBJ2-7; possible D gene TRBD1, 6 bases. The V gene's germline CDR1 is MNHEY and CDR2 SMNVEV (reference sequence). The CDR3 is 14 residues long. Trimming removed 3 bases at V and 3 bases at J, with 12 bases between. The chain's CDR3 is CASSFGTPYYEQYF. The CDR3 coding sequence is TGTGCCAGCAGTTTCGGGACACCCTACTACGAGCAGTACTTC.

This clone was recorded only once. The chain couples TRBV6-1 to TRBJ1-1; no definite D call. V was trimmed by 8 bases and J by 1 base, leaving 14 bases between them. Germline V gene data show CDR1 as MNHNS and CDR2 as SASEGT. The CDR3 contains 14 residues. For the CDR3, the DNA is TGTGCCAGCTTCAGCGGCGGGTGGAACACTGAAGCTTTCTTT. Its translation: CASFSGGWNTEAFF.